This T cell receptor (beta chain) appears in the sequencing data of a study of response to subunit inactivated influenza vaccine. The CDR3 contains 13 residues. Trimming took off 4 bases at V and 7 bases at J, with 15 bases between the two ends. From germline, CDR1 is SQVTM and CDR2 ANQGSEA. Findings of the study overall: That few new T cells are recruited by each seasonal influenza vaccination was the authors' suggestion.

TCRdb processed the RT-PCR reads anew with MiXCR; each CDR3 protein has one entry. The profile shows almost 600,000 distinct CDR3 sequences, 14% of them singletons. This clonotype turned up a few times. Its antigen is unidentified. The clonotype was recovered from a man aged 45-65 years who received an inactivated influenza vaccine. The chain joins TRBV29-1 to TRBJ2-3; the D call may be TRBD1 or TRBD2 (5 bases each). The specimen was PBMCs from blood, collected roughly 12 days after vaccination. The CDR3 sequence is CSVAGRASNTQYF. The CDR3, as DNA: TGCAGCGTTGCGGGGCGGGCCAGTAATACGCAGTATTTT.